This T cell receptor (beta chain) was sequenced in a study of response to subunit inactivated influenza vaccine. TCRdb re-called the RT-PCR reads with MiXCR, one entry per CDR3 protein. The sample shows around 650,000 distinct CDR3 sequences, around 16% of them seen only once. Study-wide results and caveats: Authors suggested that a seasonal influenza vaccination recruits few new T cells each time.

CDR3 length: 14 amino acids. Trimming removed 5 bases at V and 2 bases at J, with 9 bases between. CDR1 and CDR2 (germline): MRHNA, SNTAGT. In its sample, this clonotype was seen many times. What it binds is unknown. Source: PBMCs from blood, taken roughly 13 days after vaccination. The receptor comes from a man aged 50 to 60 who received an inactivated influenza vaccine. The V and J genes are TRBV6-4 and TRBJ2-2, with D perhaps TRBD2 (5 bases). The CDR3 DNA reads TGTGCCAGCAGTCTGGACTTAAACACCGGGGAGCTGTTTTTT. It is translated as CASSLDLNTGELFF.